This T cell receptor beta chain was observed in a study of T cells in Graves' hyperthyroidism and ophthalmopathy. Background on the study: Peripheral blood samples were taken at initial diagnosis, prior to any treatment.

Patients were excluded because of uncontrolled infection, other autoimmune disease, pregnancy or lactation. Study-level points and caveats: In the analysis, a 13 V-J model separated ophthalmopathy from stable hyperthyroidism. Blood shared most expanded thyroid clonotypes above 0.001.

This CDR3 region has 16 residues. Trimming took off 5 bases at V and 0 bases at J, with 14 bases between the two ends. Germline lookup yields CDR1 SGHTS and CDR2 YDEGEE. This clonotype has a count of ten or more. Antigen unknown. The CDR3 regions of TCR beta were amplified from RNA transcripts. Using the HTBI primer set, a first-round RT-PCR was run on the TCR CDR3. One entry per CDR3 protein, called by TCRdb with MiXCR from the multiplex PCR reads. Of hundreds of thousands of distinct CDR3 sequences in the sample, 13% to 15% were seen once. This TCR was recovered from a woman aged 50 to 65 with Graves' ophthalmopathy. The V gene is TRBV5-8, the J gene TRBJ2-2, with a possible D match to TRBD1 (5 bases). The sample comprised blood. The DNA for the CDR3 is TGTGCCAGCAGAACATACGCGACAGCGAACACCGGGGAGCTGTTTTTT. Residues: CASRTYATANTGELFF. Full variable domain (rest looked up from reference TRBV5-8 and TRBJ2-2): EAGVTQSPTHLIKTRGQQATLRCSPISGHTSVYWYQQALGLGLQFLLWYDEGEERNRGNFPPRFSGRQFPNYSSELNVNALELEDSALYLCASRTYATANTGELFFGEGSRLTVL.